One T cell receptor beta chain is described in this entry. Germline lookup yields CDR1 MNHNY and CDR2 SVGAGI (reference sequence). The J segment lost 4 bases and the V segment lost 5 bases, leaving 7 bases of the junction unmatched. The CDR3 is 15 amino acids. These data come from a study of blood T cell repertoires in COVID-19. Study-wide context: COVID-19 samples from acute and convalescent phases originated in the United States, Italy and Spain. Sources were T cells, B-cell-depleted T cells, or PBMCs; the material itself was cDNA or gDNA.

Sequencing was performed with immunoSEQ multiplex PCR; in TCRdb, only in-frame clones are kept and a portion is missing. The table records just under 85,000 clones, approximately 86% of them present only once. The sequence came from a man older than 75 with active or convalescent COVID-19. Sequenced sample: peripheral blood. The rearrangement links TRBV6-6 to TRBJ2-7, with 11 bases identical to TRBD2. DNA of the CDR3: TGTGCCAGCAGTCTCCGACTAGCGGGACATTACGAGCAGTACGTC. This translates into CASSLRLAGHYEQYV.